A single sample gave rise to the 21 T cell receptor beta chains below, sequenced in a study of radiotherapy plus CTLA-4 blockade in lung cancer. The table came from immunoSEQ multiplex PCR; TCRdb's copy has only in-frame clones and leaves some out. The sample contains about 49,000 clones, 73% of which appear only once. The sample consisted of peripheral blood, taken from a patient treated with radiotherapy plus ipilimumab. These receptors were taken from a human donor with non-small cell lung cancer who had a complete response to radiotherapy plus ipilimumab.

The chain has TRBV18 and TRBJ1-1; no clear D. The CDR3 is 13 amino acids. The V end was cut by 6 bases, the J end by 0 bases, with 8 bases between. Germline loops: CDR1 KGHSH, CDR2 LQKENI. CDR3 sequence: CASSPSLNTEAFF. In nucleotides, the CDR3 is TGTGCCAGCTCGCCAAGCCTGAACACTGAAGCTTTCTTT. Based on the CDR3 plus reference TRBV18 and TRBJ1-1, the full variable domain is NAGVMQNPRHLVRRRGQEARLRCSPMKGHSHVYWYRQLPEEGLKFMVYLQKENIIDESGMPKERFSAEFPKEGPSILRIQQVVRGDSAAYFCASSPSLNTEAFFGQGTRLTVV.

The chain couples TRBV7-6 to TRBJ2-3; 8 nucleotides agree with TRBD2. The CDR3 totals 15 residues. Germline V gene data show CDR1 as SGHVS and CDR2 as FNYEAQ. Germline trimming cut 3 bases from V and 0 bases from J; bases unmatched to any gene: 2. The CDR3 region has the DNA TGTGCCAGCAGCTTTAGCGGGGCGAGCACAGATACGCAGTATTTT. Its protein product is CASSFSGASTDTQYF.

This rearrangement joins TRBV9 to TRBJ2-1, with D possibly matching TRBD2 (5 bases). This CDR3 region has 15 residues. V lost 0 bases, J lost 6 bases, and 13 bases lay in between. Germline loops: CDR1 SGDLS, CDR2 YYNGEE. CDR3 loop: CASSVGGLLVNEQFF. Written as DNA, the CDR3 is TGTGCCAGCAGCGTAGGAGGACTCCTAGTCAATGAGCAGTTCTTC.

V and J are TRBV19 and TRBJ1-5; the D gene is possibly TRBD1 (5 bases). The germline V gene has CDR1 LNHDA and CDR2 SQIVND (reference sequence). The CDR3 covers 16 residues. V gave up 5 bases and J gave up 3 bases, with 17 bases separating them. As DNA, the CDR3 is TGTGCCAGTAGTCGCCGGGACGCGGGGAACAATCAGCCCCAGCATTTT. Translated, it gives CASSRRDAGNNQPQHF.

The chain carries TRBV6-5 and TRBJ2-7, with TRBD2 identical over 14 bases. J lost 4 bases, V lost 5 bases, and 4 bases had no gene match. The CDR3 has 15 amino acids. The V gene's germline CDR1 is MNHEY and CDR2 SVGAGI. The CDR3 loop is CASSQGLAGAYEQYF. CDR3 sequence (DNA): TGTGCCAGCAGTCAGGGACTAGCGGGGGCGTACGAGCAGTACTTC.

This chain joins TRBV18 and TRBJ2-1; D unresolved. The germline gives CDR1 KGHSH, CDR2 LQKENI. Trimming took off 6 bases at V and 8 bases at J, with 11 bases between the two ends. The CDR3 has 12 amino acids. The CDR3 loop is CASSKVGDEQFF. The CDR3 nucleotides read TGTGCCAGCTCCAAGGTCGGAGATGAGCAGTTCTTC.

The gene calls are TRBV11-2 and TRBJ1-4, with D tentatively TRBD1 (6 bases). V gave up 4 bases and J gave up 4 bases, with 13 bases separating them. CDR1 and CDR2 from the germline V gene are SGHAT and FQNNGV. The CDR3 is 15 amino acids. The CDR3 is CASSSRTALNEKLFF. The CDR3 region has the DNA TGTGCCAGCAGCTCCCGGACAGCCCTTAATGAAAAACTGTTTTTT.

This clone ranks as medium-sized (0.01 to 0.1%). In nucleotides, the CDR3 is TGTGCCAGCAGTTTGGTTTTTAGCGAGAAGACCCAGTACTTC. It translates to CASSLVFSEKTQYF. This chain joins TRBV27 and TRBJ2-5, with a weak D call TRBD2 (5 bases). Trimming stripped 3 bases from V and 6 bases from J, with 14 bases between. CDR3 length: 14 amino acids. CDR1 MNHEY and CDR2 SMNVEV come from the germline V gene (reference sequence).

The chain is built from TRBV5-1 and TRBJ1-2; no clear D gene. The CDR3 is 14 residues long. From germline, CDR1 is SGHRS and CDR2 YFSETQ. Trimming pared 4 bases from V and 0 bases from J, leaving 10 bases between. The CDR3 sequence: CASSLSLANYGYTF. In nucleotides, the CDR3 is TGCGCCAGCAGCCTATCATTAGCTAACTATGGCTACACCTTC.

The rearrangement joins TRBV30 to TRBJ2-3; D is possibly TRBD2 (6 bases). The CDR3 length is 13 residues. Deletions cut 0 bases from V and 4 bases from J, with 8 bases between. The germline V gene encodes CDR1 GTSNPN and CDR2 SVGIG (reference sequence). The CDR3: CAWSVRRADTQYF. CDR3 DNA: TGTGCCTGGAGTGTTAGGAGGGCAGATACGCAGTATTTT.

This chain joins TRBV6-5 and TRBJ1-2; 11 bases line up with TRBD1. The V gene end was trimmed by 2 bases and the J gene end by 2 bases; junction bases not matched to a gene: 4. CDR1 and CDR2 (germline): MNHEY, SVGAGI. The CDR3 loop spans 16 amino acids. This CDR3 is CASSYRDRGGNYGYTF. In DNA, the CDR3 is TGTGCCAGCAGTTACAGGGACAGGGGGGGAAACTATGGCTACACCTTC.

The chain has TRBV5-5 and TRBJ2-7; tentatively, D is TRBD2 (5 bases). CDR3 length: 14 amino acids. V was pared by 5 bases and J by 2 bases, with 14 bases between. Germline values: CDR1 SGHKS, CDR2 YYEKEE (reference sequence). The CDR3 DNA follows: TGTGCCAGCAGGTTCCGGGAATCCACCTACGAGCAGTACTTC. This encodes CASRFRESTYEQYF.

This chain connects TRBV7-2 to TRBJ2-4, with 9 bases fitting TRBD1. The CDR3 contains 17 residues. J lost 1 base, V lost 5 bases, and 9 bases had no gene match. Germline CDR1 reads SGHTA; CDR2 reads FQGNSA. CDR3 DNA: TGTGCCAGCAGCGTACAGGGGGCGCCTCAGGCCAAAAACATTCAGTACTTC. Translating gives CASSVQGAPQAKNIQYF.

V usage is TRBV19 and J usage is TRBJ2-3; a possible D gene is TRBD2 (6 bases). Germline V gene lookup returns CDR1 LNHDA and CDR2 SQIVND (reference sequence). CDR3 length equals 15 residues. V was pared by 5 bases and J by 6 bases, with 18 bases between. CDR3 protein: CASSFPGLMVDTQYF. For the CDR3, the DNA is TGTGCCAGTAGTTTCCCGGGACTGATGGTTGATACGCAGTATTTT.

The genes are TRBV27 and TRBJ2-5, with a weak D call TRBD2 (5 bases). The germline CDR1 and CDR2 sequences are MNHEY and SMNVEV (reference sequence). Trimming shortened V by 5 bases and J by 4 bases, and 17 bases separated the two germline ends. The length of the CDR3 is 15 residues. CDR3 DNA sequence: TGTGCCAGCAGTCCGTTAGCGAGTAGGAGAGAGACCCAGTACTTC. Protein sequence: CASSPLASRRETQYF.

The rearrangement joins TRBV27 to TRBJ2-5, with TRBD2 matching over 9 bases. The J call is doubtful: the DNA matches TRBJ2-7 better. The CDR3 sequence is 15 residues long. Germline V gene data show CDR1 as MNHEY and CDR2 as SMNVEV (reference sequence). The CDR3 loop reads CASSGESGRPYEQYF. The CDR3 coding sequence is TGTGCCAGCAGTGGCGAAAGCGGGAGGCCCTACGAGCAGTACTTC.

This clone was counted a single time. This same CDR3 is encoded by further DNA sequences in the sample. V usage is TRBV20-1 and J usage is TRBJ1-3; D gene ambiguous. Germline loops: CDR1 DFQATT, CDR2 SNEGSKA (reference sequence). The CDR3 is 11 residues long. Trimming cost V 2 bases and J 4 bases, with 3 bases left between them. For the CDR3, the DNA is TGCAGTGCTAGATCGGGAAACACCATATATTTT. Its protein product is CSARSGNTIYF.

This clone occurred once. The chain employs TRBV6-5 and TRBJ2-2, with TRBD1 matching 9 bases. The CDR3 is made up of 15 amino acids. CDR1 is MNHEY and CDR2 is SVGAGI in the germline V gene. V shed 8 bases, J shed 5 bases, and the junction held 9 bases outside the gene matches. CDR3 sequence reads: CASQPNRGRTGELFF. In DNA form, the CDR3 reads TGTGCCAGCCAACCGAACAGGGGGCGAACCGGGGAGCTGTTTTTT.

The chain couples TRBV6-5 to TRBJ2-1; 9 nucleotides agree with TRBD1. Germline CDR1 is MNHEY and CDR2 is SVGAGI. This CDR3 is built from 16 residues. Trimming took 4 bases from V and 1 from J; bases not matched to a gene: 5. The CDR3 reads CASSSTGGLSYNEQFF. Here the CDR3 DNA reads TGTGCCAGCAGTTCTACAGGGGGCCTTTCCTACAATGAGCAGTTCTTC.

The CDR3 DNA reads as TGTGCCAGCTCGGCCAACCCACCGGGGGTCGGCACTGAAGCTTTCTTT. It is translated as CASSANPPGVGTEAFF. V usage is TRBV18 and J usage is TRBJ1-1, with D tentatively TRBD1 (5 bases). The CDR3 length is 16 residues. The germline V and J ends were trimmed by 6 bases and 4 bases, with 21 bases remaining between them. Germline V gene lookup returns CDR1 KGHSH and CDR2 LQKENI.

V and J are TRBV10-3 and TRBJ2-3, with TRBD2 matching 9 bases. The V gene's germline CDR1 is ENHRY and CDR2 SYGVKD. This CDR3 is 15 amino acids long. V shed 6 bases and J 3 bases; nucleotides not matched to a gene: 7. The CDR3 DNA follows: TGTGCCATCAGCGCGGGGGGGGCACGGACAGATACGCAGTATTTT. It encodes CAISAGGARTDTQYF.